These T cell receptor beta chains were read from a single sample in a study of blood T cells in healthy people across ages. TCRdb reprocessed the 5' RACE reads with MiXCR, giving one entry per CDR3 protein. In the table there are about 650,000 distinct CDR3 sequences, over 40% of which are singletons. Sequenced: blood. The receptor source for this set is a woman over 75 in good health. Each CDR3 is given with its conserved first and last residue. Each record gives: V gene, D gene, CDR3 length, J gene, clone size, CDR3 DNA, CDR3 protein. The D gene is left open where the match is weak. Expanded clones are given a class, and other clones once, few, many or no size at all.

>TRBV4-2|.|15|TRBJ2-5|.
TGTGCCAGCAGGGCTAGGGATGTGGCCCAAGAGACCCAGTACTTC
CASRARDVAQETQYF
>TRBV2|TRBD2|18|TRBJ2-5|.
TGTGCCAGCAGCGCTCCGGGACTAGCGGGGGGGCGGCAAGAGACCCAGTACTTC
CASSAPGLAGGRQETQYF
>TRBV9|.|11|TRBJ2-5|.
TGTGCCAGCAGCGTCCCGTGCGGGCAGTACTTC
CASSVPCGQYF
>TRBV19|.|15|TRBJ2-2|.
TGTGCCAGTAGTCCAGGGACACAGAACACCGGGGAGCTGTTTTTT
CASSPGTQNTGELFF
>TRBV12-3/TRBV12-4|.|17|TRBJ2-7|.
TGTGCCAGCAGTTTACGGGCCCCAACTATCAAGACCTACGAGCAGTACTTC
CASSLRAPTIKTYEQYF
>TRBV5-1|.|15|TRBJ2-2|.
TGCGCCAGCAGCCAAGGGGACCGAGACACCGGGGAGCTGTTTTTT
CASSQGDRDTGELFF
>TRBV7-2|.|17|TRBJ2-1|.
TGTGCCAGCAGCTTAGGTCCGGGCGGGACGTACCAGGATGAGCAGTTCTTC
CASSLGPGGTYQDEQFF
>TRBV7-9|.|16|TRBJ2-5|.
TGTGCCAGCAGCCAGGGTCCCTGGACGGTGAAAGAGACCCAGTACTTC
CASSQGPWTVKETQYF
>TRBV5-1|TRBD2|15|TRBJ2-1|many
TGCGCCAGCAGCTTCGGACTAGCGTTCTACAATGAGCAGTTCTTC
CASSFGLAFYNEQFF
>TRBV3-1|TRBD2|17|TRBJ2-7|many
TGTGCCAGCAGCCAAGAAGTGCGCGGACTAGCCCCCTACGAGCAGTACTTC
CASSQEVRGLAPYEQYF
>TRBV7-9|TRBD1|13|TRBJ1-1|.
TGTGCCAGCAGACAGGGGGGACTGGGTGAAGCTTTCTTT
CASRQGGLGEAFF
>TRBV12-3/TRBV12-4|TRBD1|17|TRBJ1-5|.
TGTGCCAGCAGTTCCCCGGGACAGCGGAATAGCAATCAGCCCCAGCATTTT
CASSSPGQRNSNQPQHF
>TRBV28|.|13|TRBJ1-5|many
TGTGCCAGCAGTTTTTTCGGTAATCAGCCCCAGCATTTT
CASSFFGNQPQHF
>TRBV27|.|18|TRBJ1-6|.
TGTGCCAGCAGCCTACAAGGGGGGAGGGGTCCTTTAAATTCACCTCCCCACTTT
CASSLQGGRGPLNSPPHF
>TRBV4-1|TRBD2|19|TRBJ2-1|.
TGCGCCAGCAGCCAATCTTTCCTAGCGGGGCAGAGCTCCTACAATGAGCAGTTCTTC
CASSQSFLAGQSSYNEQFF
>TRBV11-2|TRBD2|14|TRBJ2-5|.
TGTGCCAGCAGGTCCCCGTGGGCGGGAGTACCGCAGTACTTC
CASRSPWAGVPQYF
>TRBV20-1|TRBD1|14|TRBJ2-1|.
TGCAGTGCCACAACCGGGACAGCTTACAATGAGCAGTTCTTC
CSATTGTAYNEQFF
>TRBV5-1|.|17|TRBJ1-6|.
TGCGCCAGCAGCTTGAGTACAGGGAGCTCCTATAATTCACCCCTCCACTTT
CASSLSTGSSYNSPLHF
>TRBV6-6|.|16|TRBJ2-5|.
TGTGCCGGCAGTTATTCCGTCCTAACGGGAGCAGAGACCCAGTACTTC
CAGSYSVLTGAETQYF
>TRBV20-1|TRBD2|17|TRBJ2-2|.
TGCAGTGCCCTTCCCACTAGCGGGGGGCCCCTGATCGGGGAGCTGTTTTTT
CSALPTSGGPLIGELFF
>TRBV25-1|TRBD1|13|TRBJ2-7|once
TGTGCCAGCAGACGGACAGGGCAAGAGACCCGGTACTTC
CASRRTGQETRYF
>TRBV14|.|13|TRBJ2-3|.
TGTGCCAGCAGCTCGCGGCGGGGAGATACGCAGTATTTT
CASSSRRGDTQYF